This T cell receptor beta chain is drawn from a study of graft-versus-host responses after intestinal transplantation listed by TCRdb under 2021. Looking at the study overall: The transplants that recipients got were multivisceral, liver-intestinal, or isolated intestinal. Every recipient was given anti-thymocyte globulin induction, followed by approximately 3 years of maintenance tacrolimus and steroids. Graft-versus-host and host-versus-graft alloreactive T cell clones were tracked in the graft, circulation and bone marrow after intestinal transplantation using bulk TCR-beta CDR3 sequencing. Alloreactive clones were identified by sequencing pre-transplant mixed lymphocyte reaction products and comparing them with unstimulated pre-transplant donor and recipient T cells. Of the approximately 24 intestinal transplant recipients enrolled in the cohort, one of whom was a retransplant, a few patients without pretransplant specimens were excluded. Donor T cell macrochimerism was defined as a peak of at least 4% donor T cells among recipient peripheral blood mononuclear cells. Instead of going to the commercial service, samples from a few later patients were sequenced in-house on an Illumina MiSeq and processed with MiXCR.

The germline V gene yields SGHTA for CDR1 and FQGTGA for CDR2. Its CDR3 holds 15 amino acids, cysteine through phenylalanine. The DNA shown is the 45-base CDR3, in frame from base 1. V is reduced by 3 bases and J by 0 bases, leaving a spacing of 9 bases between them. What the work shows at the level of the full study, not this receptor alone: GvH clones were detected in recipient bone marrow, and some of these GvH clones were observed earlier in ileal mucosa or blood, consistent with an intestinal mucosal origin. In the allografts of patients with donor T cell macrochimerism, GvH to HvG T cell clonal ratios were high. Conclusions were limited by the relatively low number and heterogeneity of intestinal transplant patients. Early after transplant, declines in HvG clones were associated with peak levels of circulating GvH clones.

Preparation of the library involved the immunoSEQ multiplex PCR assay. For most patients, genomic DNA was isolated with the Qiagen DNeasy Blood and Tissue Kit and shipped frozen to Adaptive Biotechnologies for TCR sequencing. Adaptive Biotechnologies carried out high-throughput TCR-beta CDR3 sequencing of genomic DNA for most patients. From the authors' description of their analysis: Adaptive's ImmunoSEQ software supplied the TCR sequencing data for 15 to 20 patients, while MiXCR and VDJtools were used to process a few other patients. CD4 versus CD8 sorting errors were corrected by removing sequences found in both subsets at a frequency ratio below 5:1. CDR3 nucleotide sequences shared between donor and recipient were removed because the origin of such sequences could not be assigned. Alloreactive clones required at least 2-fold expansion over unstimulated cells and minimum CFSE-low frequency of 0.002% (template counts) or 0.001% (read counts). A clone was considered mappable if detected in the sequenced pre-transplant spleen, lymph node, or MLR CFSE-low populations of the donor or recipient. Cumulative frequency of alloreactive clones was calculated as a percentage of all sequences weighted by copy number. Entries here come from immuneACCESS through TCRdb and include only in-frame sequences with V and J called. Some clones fail to appear in such tables; in the studies checked, an unresolved V gene covers under half of the shortfall, and the cause of the remainder is unknown. That table supplies the V and J calls and clone size; D and trimming were determined from the DNA. In all, the sample holds 80,000 to 100,000 clones, and 91% of those were seen once. Over 0.15% of the sample is in the top ten clones.

According to the study, the label for this sample's time point signals: cells obtained before transplantation from donor or recipient. CD3+CD4+ and CD3+CD8+ populations were FACS-sorted from unstimulated pre-transplant donor and recipient cells taken from spleen or lymph nodes. As to this clone: Its antigen is not yet known. No base-level quality is on record; no much larger clone is a single base apart.

The sequencing used unstimulated CD4+ T cells sorted from spleen or lymph node cells, collected before transplant. The V and J genes are TRBV7-3 and TRBJ2-1; no D segment can be confidently identified. The source of this sequence is a human donor who was the organ donor for an intestinal transplant. CDR3 region: CASSLHTSSYNEQFF. The nucleotides are TGTGCCAGCAGCTTGCATACGAGCTCCTACAATGAGCAGTTCTTC. The full variable domain, completed from the reference TRBV7-3 and TRBJ2-1 proteins outside the CDR3, reads GAGVSQTPSNKVTEKGKYVELRCDPISGHTALYWYRQSLGQGPEFLIYFQGTGAADDSGLPNDRFFAVRPEGSVSTLKIQRTERGDSAVYLCASSLHTSSYNEQFFGPGTRLTVL.